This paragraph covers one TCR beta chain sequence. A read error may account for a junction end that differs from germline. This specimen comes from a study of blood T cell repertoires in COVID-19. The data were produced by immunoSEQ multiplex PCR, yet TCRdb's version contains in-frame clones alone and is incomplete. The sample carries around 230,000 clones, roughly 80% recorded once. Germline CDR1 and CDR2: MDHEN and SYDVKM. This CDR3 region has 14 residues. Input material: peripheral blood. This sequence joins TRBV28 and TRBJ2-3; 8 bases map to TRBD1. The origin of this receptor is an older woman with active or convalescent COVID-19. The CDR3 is CASSPPGGTGTQYF. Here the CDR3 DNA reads TGTGCCAGCAGTCCGCCTGGGGGGACAGGTACGCAGTATTTT.